These 20 T cell receptor beta chains were all obtained from the same sample, sequenced in a study of Ad26.COV2.S vaccination and SARS-CoV-2 variants. Only in-frame clones appear in the TCRdb table, and some are missing; sequencing was by immunoSEQ multiplex PCR. Seen here are roughly 500,000 clones, roughly 89% observed once, and the top ten hold about 13%. Treatment given: roughly 19 received Ad26.COV2.S at low or high dose, single or two shots; about 5 received placebo; per-sample allocation not given. After the first vaccine or placebo injection, samples were drawn on day 63. Specimen: peripheral blood, collected in a trial of Ad26.COV2.S vaccine versus placebo. The origin of the receptors is a person between 18 and 65 years old who received the Ad26.COV2.S COVID-19 vaccine or a placebo.

V and J are TRBV21-1 and TRBJ2-1; the table calls TRBD1, which could not be checked here. TRBV21-1 is a pseudogene segment. This CDR3 comprises 14 residues. The CDR3 loop reads CASRSGTAYNEQFF. The CDR3 DNA sequence: TGTGCCAGCCGTTCCGGGACAGCCTACAATGAGCAGTTCTTC.

The rearrangement joins TRBV20-1 to TRBJ1-2, with a tentative D call TRBD1 (5 bases). Per germline, CDR1 DFQATT and CDR2 SNEGSKA (reference sequence). The CDR3 has 10 amino acids. V was pared by 5 bases and J by 6 bases, with 7 bases between. The CDR3 here is CSAGRDGYTF. CDR3 in DNA: TGCAGTGCTGGCAGGGATGGCTACACCTTC.

The V call is TRBV7-9, the J call TRBJ2-3; D is possibly TRBD1 (5 bases). CDR1 and CDR2 (germline): SEHNR, FQNEAQ (reference sequence). The CDR3 length is 15 residues. The V end lost 5 bases, the J end lost 2 bases, and 14 bases lay between the germline ends. Written as DNA, the CDR3 is TGTGCCAGCAGCCCCCGCAGGGCGGACACAGATACGCAGTATTTT. Translated: CASSPRRADTDTQYF.

The chain combines TRBV21-1 with TRBJ2-5; TRBD2 is the table's D call, not checked against the DNA. TRBV21-1 is an annotated pseudogene. This CDR3 is 18 amino acids long. The CDR3 nucleotides are TGTGCCAGCAGCAAAAGGAGGACTAGCGGGAGGGCCGGGGAGACCCAGTACTTC. Amino acids: CASSKRRTSGRAGETQYF.

The gene calls are TRBV19 and TRBJ1-5; perhaps TRBD1 as D (5 bases). V shed 7 bases and J shed 4 bases, with 17 bases lying between them. The CDR3 spans 15 residues. The germline CDR1 and CDR2 sequences are LNHDA and SQIVND (reference sequence). The chain's CDR3 is CASTFVAGTNQPQHF. The CDR3 DNA reads TGTGCCAGTACTTTCGTCGCAGGGACGAATCAGCCCCAGCATTTT.

This clone was seen a few times. The V call is TRBV9, the J call TRBJ2-1, with 8 bases matching TRBD2. The germline V gene has CDR1 SGDLS and CDR2 YYNGEE. Unmatched junction bases numbered 15, after V lost 5 bases and J lost 5 bases. This CDR3 is 17 amino acids long. For the CDR3, the DNA is TGTGCCAGCAGTCCCGCTCCCGGGACTAGAGGGGACAATGAGCAGTTCTTC. The encoded protein is CASSPAPGTRGDNEQFF. The variable domain in full, completed from reference TRBV9 and TRBJ2-1, reads DSGVTQTPKHLITATGQRVTLRCSPRSGDLSVYWYQQSLDQGLQFLIQYYNGEERAKGNILERFSAQQFPDLHSELNLSSLELGDSALYFCASSPAPGTRGDNEQFFGPGTRLTVL.

The V call is TRBV4-3, the J call TRBJ1-2; tentatively, D is TRBD1 (6 bases). V shed 3 bases and J shed 6 bases, with 20 bases lying between them. This CDR3 is 16 amino acids long. Germline values: CDR1 LGHNA, CDR2 YSLEER. CDR3 protein: CASSHRRGRDLDGYTF. In DNA, the CDR3 is TGCGCCAGCAGCCACCGAAGGGGGAGGGATCTAGATGGCTACACCTTC.

The chain couples TRBV11-2 to TRBJ1-1; D is perhaps TRBD1 (5 bases). V shed 5 bases and J shed 3 bases, with 10 bases lying between them. Germline assignment: CDR1 SGHAT and CDR2 FQNNGV. The CDR3 is 13 amino acids. For the CDR3, the DNA is TGTGCCAGCAGCCCCAGGGCCTACACTGAAGCTTTCTTT. Translation: CASSPRAYTEAFF. The full variable domain, its missing parts supplied by reference TRBV11-2 and TRBJ1-1, is EAGVAQSPRYKIIEKRQSVAFWCNPISGHATLYWYQQILGQGPKLLIQFQNNGVVDDSQLPKDRFSAERLKGVDSTLKIQPAKLEDSAVYLCASSPRAYTEAFFGQGTRLTVV.

The chain links TRBV30 to TRBJ1-4, with D maybe TRBD1 (5 bases). Germline loops: CDR1 GTSNPN, CDR2 SVGIG (reference sequence). The CDR3 runs to 12 residues. V was cut by 4 bases and J by 8 bases, with 11 bases left in between. The CDR3 region is CAWKGTREKLFF. CDR3 coding DNA: TGTGCCTGGAAAGGGACGAGAGAAAAACTGTTTTTT.

V usage is TRBV6-5 and J usage is TRBJ2-7, with TRBD2 matching 11 bases. The germline gives CDR1 MNHEY, CDR2 SVGAGI. Losses at the gene ends were 8 bases for V and 6 bases for J; bases not matched to a gene: 6. This CDR3 has 13 amino acids. The CDR3 reads CASRRGLAGEQYF. The CDR3 DNA is TGTGCCAGCCGAAGAGGACTAGCGGGCGAGCAGTACTTC.

The CDR3 DNA reads as TGTGCCAGCAGAACACCCCGGGACAGCTCCCTCTATGGCTACACCTTC. The encoded protein is CASRTPRDSSLYGYTF. This chain joins TRBV28 and TRBJ1-2; 7 nucleotides agree with TRBD1. The CDR3 extends over 16 amino acids. CDR1 and CDR2 (germline): MDHEN, SYDVKM. The V segment lost 6 bases and the J segment 4 bases; nucleotides outside the gene matches: 14.

The rearrangement joins TRBV5-1 to TRBJ2-3; D not resolved. In germline, CDR1 is SGHRS, CDR2 YFSETQ. The CDR3 loop spans 14 amino acids. Trimming removed 1 base from V and 1 base from J, with 7 bases in between. The CDR3 loop is CASSLPAGTDTQYF. CDR3 sequence (DNA): TGCGCCAGCAGCTTGCCTGCCGGCACAGATACGCAGTATTTT.

The rearrangement joins TRBV14 to TRBJ2-1; 8 bases align to TRBD1. V lost 3 bases to trimming and J lost 5 bases; unmatched junction nucleotides: 9. The CDR3 is made up of 16 amino acids. In germline, CDR1 is SGHDN, CDR2 FVKESK. The CDR3 sequence: CASSHRQGPGDNEQFF. Here the CDR3 DNA reads TGTGCCAGCAGCCATAGACAGGGGCCCGGGGACAATGAGCAGTTCTTC.

The table lists this clone with a count of one. The genes are TRBV11-2 and TRBJ1-1; 7 bases are shared with TRBD1. The CDR3 loop spans 17 amino acids. From germline, CDR1 is SGHAT and CDR2 FQNNGV. The ends lost 5 bases at V and 5 bases at J; junction bases unmatched: 17. CDR3 nucleotides: TGTGCCAGCAGCGGACTCCGGTCAACAGGGGTGGGTACTGAAGCTTTCTTT. This gives the protein CASSGLRSTGVGTEAFF.

A few counts support this clone. This sequence joins TRBV21-1 and TRBJ1-2. TRBV21-1 corresponds to a pseudogene. The CDR3 is 13 residues long. The CDR3 coding sequence is TGTGCCACAGCCGAGGGACTCAGCTATGGCTACACCTTC. As protein: CATAEGLSYGYTF.

The chain uses TRBV6-2 or TRBV6-3 and TRBJ1-6; 8 bases align to TRBD1. Germline-derived CDR1 and CDR2 are MNHEY and SVGEGT. V lost 5 bases, J lost 15 bases, and 12 bases stayed unmatched. This CDR3 has 14 amino acids. DNA for the CDR3: TGTGCCAGCAGTCAACGACAGGGGCGCCCCGACCTCCACTTT. Its translation: CASSQRQGRPDLHF.

The chain recombines TRBV5-1 with TRBJ2-1, with 14 bases that match TRBD2. Germline V CDR1 and CDR2: SGHRS, YFSETQ. This CDR3 spans 15 amino acids. J gave up 5 bases and V 4 bases, and 2 bases lay outside the gene matches. The CDR3 DNA is TGCGCCAGCAGCCCGACTAGCGGGAGGGACAATGAGCAGTTCTTC. This gives the protein CASSPTSGRDNEQFF.

This clone was observed a handful of times. V is TRBV29-1 and J is TRBJ2-5; maybe TRBD1 (5 bases). CDR3 size: 15 residues. The V and J ends lost 4 bases and 0 bases respectively, with 15 bases between them. CDR1 and CDR2 from the germline V gene are SQVTM and ANQGSEA. CDR3: CSVGGRARYQETQYF. CDR3 DNA sequence: TGCAGCGTTGGGGGCAGGGCCCGGTACCAAGAGACCCAGTACTTC.

This clone has a single count. CDR3 DNA sequence: TGTGCCAGTAGTCCTCGGGCAGGAGGGTCAAGGGGCAATCAGCCCCAGCATTTT. Amino acids: CASSPRAGGSRGNQPQHF. The chain uses TRBV19 and TRBJ1-5; D gene ambiguous. This CDR3 comprises 18 residues. V dropped 5 bases and J dropped 2 bases, with 22 bases sitting between them. Germline-derived CDR1 and CDR2 are LNHDA and SQIVND (reference sequence).

This chain connects TRBV10-1 to TRBJ2-5; 9 bases agree with TRBD2. V trimming: 4 bases; J trimming: 5 bases; junction bases outside the gene matches: 8. Germline V gene data show CDR1 as WNHNN and CDR2 as SYGVQD (reference sequence). CDR3 size: 15 residues. CDR3 loop: CASSASGTPRETQYF. The CDR3, as DNA: TGCGCCAGCAGTGCTAGCGGGACTCCACGGGAGACCCAGTACTTC.